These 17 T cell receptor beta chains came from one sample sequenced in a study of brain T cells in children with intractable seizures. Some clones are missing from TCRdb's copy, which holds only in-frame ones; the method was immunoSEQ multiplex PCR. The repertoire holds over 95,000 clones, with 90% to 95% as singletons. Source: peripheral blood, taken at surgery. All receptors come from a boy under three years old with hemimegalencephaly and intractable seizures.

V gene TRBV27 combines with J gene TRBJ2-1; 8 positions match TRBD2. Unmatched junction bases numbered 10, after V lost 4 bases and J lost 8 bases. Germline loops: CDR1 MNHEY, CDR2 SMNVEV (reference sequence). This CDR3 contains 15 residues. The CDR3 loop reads CASSSLAGGIHEQFF. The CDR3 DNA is TGTGCCAGCAGTTCCCTCGCGGGAGGTATCCATGAGCAGTTCTTC.

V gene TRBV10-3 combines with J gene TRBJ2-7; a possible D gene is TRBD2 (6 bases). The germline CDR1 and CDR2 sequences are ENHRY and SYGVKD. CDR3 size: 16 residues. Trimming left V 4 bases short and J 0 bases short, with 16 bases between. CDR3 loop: CAISGHVEGNSYEQYF. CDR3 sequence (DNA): TGTGCCATCAGTGGTCACGTGGAGGGAAACTCCTACGAGCAGTACTTC.

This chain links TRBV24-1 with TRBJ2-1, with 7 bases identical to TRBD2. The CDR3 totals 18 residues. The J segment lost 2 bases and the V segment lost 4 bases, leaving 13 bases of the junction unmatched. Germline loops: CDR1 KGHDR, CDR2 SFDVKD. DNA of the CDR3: TGTGCCACCAGTGACACCCGAGGAGCGGGGACCCCCTACAATGAGCAGTTCTTC. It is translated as CATSDTRGAGTPYNEQFF.

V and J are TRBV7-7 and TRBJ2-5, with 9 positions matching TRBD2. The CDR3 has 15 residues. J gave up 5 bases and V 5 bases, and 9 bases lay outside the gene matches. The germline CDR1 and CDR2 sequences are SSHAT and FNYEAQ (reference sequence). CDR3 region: CASSPGLAGSETQYF. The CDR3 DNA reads TGTGCCAGCAGCCCCGGGCTAGCGGGATCCGAGACCCAGTACTTC.

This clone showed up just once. The CDR3 sequence: CASSQPPREGSYEQYF. For the CDR3, the DNA is TGCGCCAGCAGCCAACCCCCCAGGGAGGGCTCCTACGAGCAGTACTTC. The rearrangement uses TRBV4-1 and TRBJ2-7; 7 bases match TRBD2. There are 16 residues in the CDR3. In germline, CDR1 is MGHRA, CDR2 YSYEKL. The V segment lost 2 bases and the J segment 0 bases; nucleotides outside the gene matches: 7.

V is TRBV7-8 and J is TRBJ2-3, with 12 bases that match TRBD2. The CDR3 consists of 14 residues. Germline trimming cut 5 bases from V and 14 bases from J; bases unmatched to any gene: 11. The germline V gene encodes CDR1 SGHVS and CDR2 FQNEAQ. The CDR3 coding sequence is TGTGCCAGCAGCCGAGAGCGACTAGCGGGAGCATGGTATTTT. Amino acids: CASSRERLAGAWYF.

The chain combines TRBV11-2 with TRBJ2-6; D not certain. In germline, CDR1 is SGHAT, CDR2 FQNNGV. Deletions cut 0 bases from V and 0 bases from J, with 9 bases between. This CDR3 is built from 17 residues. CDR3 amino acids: CASSLDSHLSGANVLTF. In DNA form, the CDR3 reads TGTGCCAGCAGCTTAGATAGTCACCTCTCTGGGGCCAACGTCCTGACTTTC.

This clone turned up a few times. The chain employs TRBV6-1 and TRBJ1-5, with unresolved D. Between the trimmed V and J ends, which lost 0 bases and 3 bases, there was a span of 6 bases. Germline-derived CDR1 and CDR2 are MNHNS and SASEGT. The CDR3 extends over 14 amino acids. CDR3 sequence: CASSEATPNQPQHF. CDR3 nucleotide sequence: TGTGCCAGCAGTGAAGCCACCCCCAATCAGCCCCAGCATTTT.

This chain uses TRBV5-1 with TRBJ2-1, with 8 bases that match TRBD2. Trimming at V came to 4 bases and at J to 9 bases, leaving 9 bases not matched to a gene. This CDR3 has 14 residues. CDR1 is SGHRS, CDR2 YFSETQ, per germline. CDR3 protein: CASSPLSGSGEQFF. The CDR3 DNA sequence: TGCGCCAGCAGCCCATTGAGCGGGAGCGGTGAGCAGTTCTTC. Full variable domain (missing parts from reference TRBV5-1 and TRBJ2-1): KAGVTQTPRYLIKTRGQQVTLSCSPISGHRSVSWYQQTPGQGLQFLFEYFSETQRNKGNFPGRFSGRQFSNSRSEMNVSTLELGDSALYLCASSPLSGSGEQFFGPGTRLTVL.

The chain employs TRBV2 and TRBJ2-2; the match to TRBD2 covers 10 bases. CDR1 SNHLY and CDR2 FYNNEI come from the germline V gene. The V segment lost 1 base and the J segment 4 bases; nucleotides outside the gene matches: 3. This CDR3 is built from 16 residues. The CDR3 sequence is CASSEEASGSTGELFF. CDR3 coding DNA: TGTGCCAGCAGTGAAGAGGCTAGCGGGAGCACCGGGGAGCTGTTTTTT.

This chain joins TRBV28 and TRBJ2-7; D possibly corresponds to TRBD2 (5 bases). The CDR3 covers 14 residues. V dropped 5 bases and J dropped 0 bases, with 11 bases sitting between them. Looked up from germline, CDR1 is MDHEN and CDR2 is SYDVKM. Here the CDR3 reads CASSQVGSSYEQYF. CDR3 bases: TGTGCCAGCAGTCAAGTGGGGAGCTCCTACGAGCAGTACTTC.

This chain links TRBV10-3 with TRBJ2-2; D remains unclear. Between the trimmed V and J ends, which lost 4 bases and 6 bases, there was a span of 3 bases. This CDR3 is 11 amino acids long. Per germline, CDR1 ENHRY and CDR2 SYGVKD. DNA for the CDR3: TGTGCCATCAGTGGGGCCGGGGAGCTGTTTTTT. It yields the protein CAISGAGELFF.

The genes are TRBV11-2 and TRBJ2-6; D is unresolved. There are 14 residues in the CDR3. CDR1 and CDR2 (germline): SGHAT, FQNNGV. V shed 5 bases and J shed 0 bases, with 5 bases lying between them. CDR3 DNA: TGTGCCAGCAGCCGGACCTCTGGGGCCAACGTCCTGACTTTC. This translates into CASSRTSGANVLTF.

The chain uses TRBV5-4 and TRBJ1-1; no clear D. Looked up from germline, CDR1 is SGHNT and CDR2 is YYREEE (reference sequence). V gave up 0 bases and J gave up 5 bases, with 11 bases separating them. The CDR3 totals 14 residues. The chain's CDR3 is CASSLAVMGTEAFF. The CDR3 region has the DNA TGTGCCAGCAGCTTGGCGGTAATGGGGACTGAAGCTTTCTTT. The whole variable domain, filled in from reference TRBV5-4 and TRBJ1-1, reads ETGVTQSPTHLIKTRGQQVTLRCSSQSGHNTVSWYQQALGQGPQFIFQYYREEENGRGNFPPRFSGLQFPNYSSELNVNALELDDSALYLCASSLAVMGTEAFFGQGTRLTVV.

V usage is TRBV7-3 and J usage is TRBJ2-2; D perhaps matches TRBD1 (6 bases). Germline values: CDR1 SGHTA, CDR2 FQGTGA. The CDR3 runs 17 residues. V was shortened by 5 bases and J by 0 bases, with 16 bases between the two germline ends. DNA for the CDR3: TGTGCCAGCAGCCAAACAGGGAGAGTAACGAACACCGGGGAGCTGTTTTTT. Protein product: CASSQTGRVTNTGELFF.

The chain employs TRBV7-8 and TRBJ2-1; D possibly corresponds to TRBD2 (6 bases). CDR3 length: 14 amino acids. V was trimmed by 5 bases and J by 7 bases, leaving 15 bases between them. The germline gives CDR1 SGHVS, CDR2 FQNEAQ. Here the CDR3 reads CASSRDLGGNEQFF. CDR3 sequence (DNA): TGTGCCAGCAGCCGAGATCTAGGAGGGAATGAGCAGTTCTTC.

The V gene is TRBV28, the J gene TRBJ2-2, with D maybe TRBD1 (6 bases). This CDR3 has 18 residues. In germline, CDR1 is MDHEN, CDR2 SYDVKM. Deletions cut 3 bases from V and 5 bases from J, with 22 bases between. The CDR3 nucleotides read TGTGCCAGCAGTTTCCTTACTCGTCTCGGGACATTAACCGGGGAGCTGTTTTTT. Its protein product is CASSFLTRLGTLTGELFF.